The clone carrying this TCR beta chain was observed at least ten times. Its antigen remains unknown. V was clipped by 3 bases and J by 0 bases, with 8 bases between them. The CDR3 extends over 14 amino acids. This entry belongs to a study of CD8 T cells in ankylosing spondylitis. Findings and limits, study-wide: Those disease-linked clones were CD8+; they were also relatively rare in peripheral blood. Clones tied to disease were said to be significantly enriched in matched ankylosing spondylitis synovial fluid.

5'-RACE, quantitative and with molecular barcodes, yielded the TCR beta libraries. TCRdb reanalysed the 5' RACE reads using MiXCR and keeps one entry per CDR3 protein. Of about 140,000 distinct CDR3 sequences in the sample, about 7.3% are singletons; the top ten hold 12%. V usage is TRBV12-3 or TRBV12-4 and J usage is TRBJ1-1; D is uncertain. The material sequenced was blood, either unsorted or a sorted T cell fraction (not recorded which). The receptor comes from a female donor with ankylosing spondylitis or in good health (not recorded which). DNA for the CDR3: TGTGCCAGCAGTTTGGGCAAGGTGAACACTGAAGCTTTCTTT. Translation: CASSLGKVNTEAFF.